This T cell receptor beta chain appears in the sequencing data of a study of blood T cell repertoires in COVID-19 (TCRdb year 2020). Study-level background: Samples covering the acute and convalescent phases of COVID-19 were provided by collaborators in the United States, Italy and Spain. The samples were drawn from two sources: the first 160 participants of the ongoing ImmuneRACE study, and 1,200 or so subjects contributed by 6 global collaborators. The sample metadata nearly always contained a de-identified subject ID, COVID-19 status, age in years and sex. The dataset comprised deeply sampled blood TCRbeta repertoires from subjects exposed to, actively infected with, or recovered from COVID-19. The prospective study material was composed of cDNA or gDNA derived from T cells, B-cell-depleted T cells, or PBMCs. HLA class I and class II types, where available, came from metadata supplied by the sample provider rather than from assay-based typing. The repertoires were made available in a free public database intended to serve as a resource for research on the immune response to SARS-CoV-2.

The collaborating institutions used their own protocols to collect whole blood in K2EDTA tubes. For TCRbeta analysis, collaborators shipped samples in one of three forms: frozen whole blood, isolated PBMCs, or DNA extracted from either of those sample types. This clone appeared a few times. Its recognized antigen is unknown. No clone much larger than this one lies a single base away; base qualities are absent. There are 12 amino acids in the CDR3, from cysteine to phenylalanine inclusive. Only the CDR3 portion is preserved as DNA: 36 bases, with reading frame beginning at the first base. V sheds 4 bases and J sheds 4 bases, leaving 8 bases between their ends. Sequences SGHNT (CDR1) and YYREEE (CDR2) are obtained from the germline V gene (reference sequence). TCRbeta CDR3 regions were amplified from genomic DNA using the immunoSEQ Assay, a bias-controlled multiplex PCR. Processing in the source paper ran as follows. The number of nucleated cells in each sample was estimated from the amplification of reference gene primers within the assay. Sequence reads were collapsed and filtered to measure the absolute abundance of every unique TCRbeta CDR3 rearrangement. For each sample, productive Simpson clonality was calculated as the square root of Simpson's diversity index over productive rearrangements. TCRdb obtained this table from immuneACCESS and retained in-frame rearrangements with V and J assigned. These tables miss some clones; where compared with another copy, unresolved V genes account for less than half of the shortfall, and the remainder is unexplained. Clone size and the V and J calls come from that table; the DNA yielded D and trimming. Within this sample are 150,000 or so clones, with approximately 80% of them counted one time only. The ten largest make up approximately 30% of the sample.

The investigation overall reported the following: The quantity of clinical and demographic metadata differed by source and by participant and was supplied without curation.

The sequenced material came from peripheral blood. The sequence was obtained from a woman aged 60-75 years with acute or convalescent COVID-19. The sequence joins TRBV5-4 to TRBJ1-2, with the D gene call left open. For the CDR3, the sequence is CASSMDGYGYTF. The nucleotide sequence reads TGTGCCAGCAGCATGGACGGCTATGGCTACACCTTC.